In this sample, the clone carrying this TCR beta chain turned up many times. Its antigen is unknown. This entry belongs to a study of molecular identifiers for immune sequencing clone quantification. CDR1 SEHNR and CDR2 FQNEAQ come from the germline V gene (reference sequence). This CDR3 has 14 residues. Between the trimmed V and J ends, which lost 4 bases and 0 bases, there was a span of 6 bases. Study-level points and caveats: In naive cells, under 1% of molecules belonged to clones above 20 RNA copies, against over 99% in effector cells. Identical TCR molecules can share a barcode, and this sharing could underestimate highly expanded clone sizes.

TCRdb re-derived calls from the PCR reads in MiXCR, one entry per CDR3 protein. The data hold approximately 59,000 distinct CDR3 sequences, with less than 20% observed a single time. The J gene is TRBJ1-4, the V gene TRBV7-9; D is undetermined. Source material: naive CD8+ T cells from blood, with Jurkat cell RNA spiked in. Described subset: FACS-sorted CD8+CD4-CCR7+CD45RA+ naive T cells. The TCR originated in a human donor in good health. Some libraries in this study had Jurkat cell RNA spiked in. In DNA, the CDR3 is TGTGCCAGCAGCTCCCAAGCAACTAATGAAAAACTGTTTTTT. As protein: CASSSQATNEKLFF.